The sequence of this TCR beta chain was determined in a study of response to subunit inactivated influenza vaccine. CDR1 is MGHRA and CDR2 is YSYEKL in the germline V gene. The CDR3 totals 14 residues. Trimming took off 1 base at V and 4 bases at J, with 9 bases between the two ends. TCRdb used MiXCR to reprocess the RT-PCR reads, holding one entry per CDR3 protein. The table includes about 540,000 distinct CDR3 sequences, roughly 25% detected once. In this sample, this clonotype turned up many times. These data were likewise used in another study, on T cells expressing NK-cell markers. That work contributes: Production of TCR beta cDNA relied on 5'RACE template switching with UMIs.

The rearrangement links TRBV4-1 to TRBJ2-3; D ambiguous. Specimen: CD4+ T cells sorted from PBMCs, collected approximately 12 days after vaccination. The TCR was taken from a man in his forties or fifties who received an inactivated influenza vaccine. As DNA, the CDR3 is TGCGCCAGCAGCCAAGTGGGTAACGCAGATACGCAGTATTTT. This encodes CASSQVGNADTQYF.